The T cell receptor beta chain under discussion was sequenced for a study of blood T cell repertoires in COVID-19. Study overall: There were acute and convalescent COVID-19 samples, and they came from the United States, Italy and Spain. T cells, B-cell-depleted T cells, or PBMCs supplied cDNA or gDNA.

Followed longitudinally, the Seattle patients had been enrolled during active infection. In the authors' workflow: Reference gene primers were amplified, and this amplification served to estimate nucleated cell counts. TCRdb's copy holds only in-frame clones and misses some; the assay was immunoSEQ multiplex PCR. From that table come the V and J calls and clone size; the DNA was used to work out D and trimming. The sample carries more than 90,000 clones, roughly nine tenths recorded once. The CDR3 extends over 15 amino acids. Germline lookup yields CDR1 SGHTA and CDR2 FQGTGA. V dropped 0 bases and J dropped 5; count of bases not matched to a gene: 2. This clone was seen a single time.

Material for sequencing was peripheral blood. This TCR was recovered from an older woman with COVID-19, enrolled during active disease. This chain uses TRBV7-3 with TRBJ2-1; 9 nucleotides agree with TRBD2. The CDR3 sequence: CASSLTSGGHNEQFF. In DNA form, the CDR3 reads TGTGCCAGCAGCTTAACTAGCGGGGGCCACAATGAGCAGTTCTTC.